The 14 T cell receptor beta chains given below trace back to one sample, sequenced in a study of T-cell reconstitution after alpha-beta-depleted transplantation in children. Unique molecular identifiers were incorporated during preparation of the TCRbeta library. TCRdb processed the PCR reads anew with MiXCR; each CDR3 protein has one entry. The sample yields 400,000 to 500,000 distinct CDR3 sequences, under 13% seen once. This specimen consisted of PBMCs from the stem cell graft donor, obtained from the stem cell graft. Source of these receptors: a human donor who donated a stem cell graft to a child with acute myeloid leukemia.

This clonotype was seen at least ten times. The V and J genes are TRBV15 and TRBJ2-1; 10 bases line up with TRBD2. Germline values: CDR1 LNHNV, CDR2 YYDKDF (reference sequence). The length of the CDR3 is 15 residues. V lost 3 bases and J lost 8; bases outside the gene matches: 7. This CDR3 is CATSSPSLAGDEQFF. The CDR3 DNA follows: TGTGCCACCAGCAGCCCAAGTCTAGCGGGAGATGAGCAGTTCTTC.

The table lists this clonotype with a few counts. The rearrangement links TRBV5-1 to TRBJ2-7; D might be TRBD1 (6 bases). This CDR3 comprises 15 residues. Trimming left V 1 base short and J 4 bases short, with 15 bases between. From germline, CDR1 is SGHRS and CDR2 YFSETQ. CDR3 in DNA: TGCGCCAGCAGCTTGTCCTCGGGACACTCATACGAGCAGTACTTC. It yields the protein CASSLSSGHSYEQYF.

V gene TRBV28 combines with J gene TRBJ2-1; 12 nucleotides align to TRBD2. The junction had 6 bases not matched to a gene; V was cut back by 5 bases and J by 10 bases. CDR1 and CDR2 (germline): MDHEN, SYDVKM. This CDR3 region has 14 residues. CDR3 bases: TGTGCCAGCAGTCGGCTAGCGGGAGGGCCCGAGCAGTTCTTC. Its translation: CASSRLAGGPEQFF.

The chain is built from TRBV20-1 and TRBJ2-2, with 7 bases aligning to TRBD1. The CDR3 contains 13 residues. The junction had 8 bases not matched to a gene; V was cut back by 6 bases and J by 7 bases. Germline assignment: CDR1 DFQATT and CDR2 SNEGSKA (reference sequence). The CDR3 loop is CSAPQGSVGELFF. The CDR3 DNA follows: TGCAGTGCCCCACAGGGGAGCGTCGGGGAGCTGTTTTTT.

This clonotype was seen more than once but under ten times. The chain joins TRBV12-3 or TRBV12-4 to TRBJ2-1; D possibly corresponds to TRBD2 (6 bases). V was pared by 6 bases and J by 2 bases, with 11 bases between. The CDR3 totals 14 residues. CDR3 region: CASRKRVAYNEQFF. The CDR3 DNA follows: TGTGCCAGCAGGAAGCGGGTGGCCTACAATGAGCAGTTCTTC.

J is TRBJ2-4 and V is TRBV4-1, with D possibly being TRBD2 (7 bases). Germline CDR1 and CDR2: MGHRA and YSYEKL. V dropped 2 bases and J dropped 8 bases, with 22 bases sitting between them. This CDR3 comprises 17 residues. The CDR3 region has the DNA TGCGCCAGCAGCCAACATGTTACCGGGGGGCCAGTGGACATTCAGTACTTC. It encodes CASSQHVTGGPVDIQYF.

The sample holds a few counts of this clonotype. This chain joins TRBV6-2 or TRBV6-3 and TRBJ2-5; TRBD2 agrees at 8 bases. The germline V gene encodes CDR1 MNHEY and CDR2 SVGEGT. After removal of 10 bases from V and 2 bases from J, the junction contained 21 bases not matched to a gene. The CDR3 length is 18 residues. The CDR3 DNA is TGTGCCACCTACAGAGAGAGGTCGAGTAGCGGGAAACAAGAGACCCAGTACTTC. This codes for CATYRERSSSGKQETQYF.

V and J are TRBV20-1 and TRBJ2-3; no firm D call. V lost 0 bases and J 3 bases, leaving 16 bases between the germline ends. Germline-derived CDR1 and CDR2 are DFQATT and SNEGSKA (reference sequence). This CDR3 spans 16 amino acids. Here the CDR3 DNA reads TGCAGTGCTAGAGATCCAAAACCTCAAACAACAGATACGCAGTATTTT. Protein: CSARDPKPQTTDTQYF.

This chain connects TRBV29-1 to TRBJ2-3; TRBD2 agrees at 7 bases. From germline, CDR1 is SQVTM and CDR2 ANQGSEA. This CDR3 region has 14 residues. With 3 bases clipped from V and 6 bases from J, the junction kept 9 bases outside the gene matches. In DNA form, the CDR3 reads TGCAGCGTTGATGCTCTAGCGGTCGGCGATACGCAGTATTTT. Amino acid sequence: CSVDALAVGDTQYF.

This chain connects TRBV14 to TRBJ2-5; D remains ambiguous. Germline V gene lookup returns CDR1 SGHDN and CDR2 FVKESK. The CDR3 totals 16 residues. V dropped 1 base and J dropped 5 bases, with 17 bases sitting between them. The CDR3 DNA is TGTGCCAGCAGCCAAGGGCTTATGTTGACGGGTGAGACCCAGTACTTC. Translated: CASSQGLMLTGETQYF.

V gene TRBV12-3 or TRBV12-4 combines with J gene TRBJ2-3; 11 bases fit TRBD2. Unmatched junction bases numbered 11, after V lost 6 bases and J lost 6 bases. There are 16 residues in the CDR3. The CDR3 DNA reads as TGTGCCAGCAGCCTTAGCGGGGGGGCGATTGGTGATACGCAGTATTTT. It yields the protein CASSLSGGAIGDTQYF.

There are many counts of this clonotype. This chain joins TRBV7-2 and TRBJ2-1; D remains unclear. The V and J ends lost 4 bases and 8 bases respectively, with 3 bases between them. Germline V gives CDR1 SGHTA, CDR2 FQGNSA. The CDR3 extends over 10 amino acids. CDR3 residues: CASSWDEQFF. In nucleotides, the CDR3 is TGTGCCAGCAGCTGGGATGAGCAGTTCTTC.

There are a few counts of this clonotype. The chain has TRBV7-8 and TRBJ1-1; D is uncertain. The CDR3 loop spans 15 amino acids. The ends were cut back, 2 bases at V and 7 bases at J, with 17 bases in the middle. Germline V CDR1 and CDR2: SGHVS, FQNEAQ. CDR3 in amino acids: CASSLYVQAAYEAFF. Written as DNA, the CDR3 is TGTGCCAGCAGCTTATACGTTCAGGCAGCCTATGAAGCTTTCTTT.

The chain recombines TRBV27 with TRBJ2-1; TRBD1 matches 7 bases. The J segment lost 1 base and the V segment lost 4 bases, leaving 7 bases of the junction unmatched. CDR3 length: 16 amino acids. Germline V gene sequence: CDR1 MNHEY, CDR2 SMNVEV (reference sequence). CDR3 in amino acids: CASSSQGVPSYNEQFF. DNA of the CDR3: TGTGCCAGCAGTTCCCAGGGGGTCCCATCCTACAATGAGCAGTTCTTC.